These 10 T cell receptor beta chains were sequenced from one sample in a study of a mutant IDH1 vaccine in newly diagnosed glioma (dated by TCRdb to the early 2020s). The method behind the library was the immunoSEQ multiplex PCR assay. Held by TCRdb, this immuneACCESS table contains in-frame sequences only and omits some clones. Under half of the omission traces to an unresolved V gene where checked; the cause of the rest is unknown. In this sample the table shows more than 30,000 clones, approximately 89% of which occur a single time. The ten biggest clones cover 2% to 2.5% of the sample. These receptors have no identified antigens. According to the study, the label for this sample's time point signals: week 47, end of study. Every vaccine dose consisted of 300 ug of a 20-mer mutant IDH1 peptide in Montanide, administered subcutaneously together with topical imiquimod. The sequencing here drew on PBMCs, taken from a glioma patient whose treatment included an IDH1 peptide vaccine. The receptors were sampled from a man between 40 and 49 years old with glioma.

CDR3 in DNA: TGTGCCAGTAGTACAGGGACAGGGATGGACATTCAGTACTTC. Amino acid sequence: CASSTGTGMDIQYF. The chain carries TRBV19 and TRBJ2-4; 9 bases fit TRBD1. Germline assignment: CDR1 LNHDA and CDR2 SQIVND (reference sequence). The V segment lost 4 bases and the J segment 8 bases; nucleotides outside the gene matches: 6. The CDR3 runs to 14 residues.

In regard to this clone: Germline and junction disagree at one end, which may indicate a read error. This chain uses TRBV28 with TRBJ2-1; unclear D gene. Germline-derived CDR1 and CDR2 are MDHEN and SYDVKM. The CDR3 loop spans 15 amino acids. This CDR3 reads CASSLSLIRYNEQFF. DNA for the CDR3: TGTGCCAGCAGCTTATCCTTAATTAGATATAATGAGCAGTTCTTC.

This sequence joins TRBV14 and TRBJ2-5; 7 bases agree with TRBD1. The ends lost 4 bases at V and 1 base at J; junction bases unmatched: 6. There are 15 residues in the CDR3. Germline V CDR1 and CDR2: SGHDN, FVKESK. The CDR3 region has the DNA TGTGCCAGCAGCCTGACAGGGAAGGGCCAAGAGACCCAGTACTTC. The encoded protein is CASSLTGKGQETQYF.

The CDR3: CASSQVPGTGTNSPLHF. For the CDR3, the DNA is TGTGCCAGCAGTCAAGTGCCCGGGACAGGCACCAATTCACCCCTCCACTTT. This sequence joins TRBV25-1 and TRBJ1-6, with TRBD1 matching over 8 bases. CDR1 is MGHDK and CDR2 is SYGVNS in the germline V gene. The CDR3 runs to 17 residues. Trimming cost V 5 bases and J 7 bases; bases outside gene matches: 13.

V usage is TRBV27 and J usage is TRBJ1-1, with 12 bases lining up with TRBD1. The CDR3 extends over 14 amino acids. Per germline, CDR1 MNHEY and CDR2 SMNVEV (reference sequence). V lost 7 bases, J lost 5 bases, and 5 bases stayed unmatched. In nucleotides, the CDR3 is TGTGCCAGCAAGATGGGACAGGGGGCAACTGAAGCTTTCTTT. Translated: CASKMGQGATEAFF.

This chain uses TRBV28 with TRBJ1-5; 7 bases fit TRBD1. This CDR3 has 15 residues. The germline CDR1 and CDR2 sequences are MDHEN and SYDVKM. V shed 5 bases and J 4 bases; nucleotides not matched to a gene: 8. The CDR3: CASSLPGTANQPQHF. DNA for the CDR3: TGTGCCAGCAGTCTACCGGGGACAGCTAATCAGCCCCAGCATTTT.

This clone has just a few counts. The V and J genes are TRBV2 and TRBJ1-1, with a weak D call TRBD1 (6 bases). V lost 7 bases and J 6 bases, leaving 21 bases between the germline ends. Germline CDR1 is SNHLY and CDR2 is FYNNEI. The CDR3 extends over 15 amino acids. The CDR3 spells CASKQRRGPTAEAFF. DNA of the CDR3: TGTGCCAGCAAACAACGCAGGGGACCTACGGCTGAAGCTTTCTTT.

The chain uses TRBV5-6 and TRBJ1-1, with a possible D match to TRBD1 (6 bases). The CDR3 loop spans 13 amino acids. With 2 bases removed from V and 1 base from J, the gap between germline ends came to 6 bases. Germline CDR1 reads SGHDT; CDR2 reads YYEEEE. The CDR3 DNA sequence: TGTGCCAGCAGCTTAGGGGGGAACACTGAAGCTTTCTTT. Protein product: CASSLGGNTEAFF. Variable domain in full (rest from reference TRBV5-6 and TRBJ1-1): DAGVTQSPTHLIKTRGQQVTLRCSPKSGHDTVSWYQQALGQGPQFIFQYYEEEERQRGNFPDRFSGHQFPNYSSELNVNALLLGDSALYLCASSLGGNTEAFFGQGTRLTVV.

The chain has TRBV28 and TRBJ1-2, with D unclear. With 1 base removed from V and 5 bases from J, the gap between germline ends came to 11 bases. Germline values: CDR1 MDHEN, CDR2 SYDVKM. This CDR3 has 14 residues. Here the CDR3 reads CASSLSVRQYGYTF. The CDR3 DNA reads TGTGCCAGCAGTTTATCAGTGCGGCAGTATGGCTACACCTTC.

CDR3 region: CASSQDRTGVNTEAFF. The CDR3 DNA is TGCGCCAGCAGCCAAGATAGGACAGGGGTGAACACTGAAGCTTTCTTT. This chain connects TRBV4-1 to TRBJ1-1; 9 nucleotides match TRBD1. The CDR3 contains 16 residues. Germline lookup yields CDR1 MGHRA and CDR2 YSYEKL. Unmatched junction bases numbered 2, after V lost 0 bases and J lost 0 bases.